This TCR beta chain is drawn from a study of identical twins. Among all donors, each was a healthy Caucasian. Template switching, a step in the protocol, added a universal primer site, and cDNA carried unique molecular identifiers. From the 5' RACE reads, TCRdb called clonotypes with MiXCR, one entry per CDR3 protein. Among fewer than 650,000 distinct CDR3 sequences listed, 7.5% to 10% were seen once. V dropped 5 bases and J dropped 6 bases, with 10 bases sitting between them. The CDR3 runs 13 residues. These same records also appear under a second study, on yellow fever vaccine responses in identical twins.

The sequencing input was PBMCs. The chain uses TRBV12-3 or TRBV12-4 and TRBJ2-2, with D unresolved. This receptor was identified in a woman under 30 in good health. CDR3 region: CASSPHEAGELFF. CDR3 nucleotide sequence: TGTGCCAGCAGTCCTCACGAGGCCGGGGAGCTGTTTTTT.